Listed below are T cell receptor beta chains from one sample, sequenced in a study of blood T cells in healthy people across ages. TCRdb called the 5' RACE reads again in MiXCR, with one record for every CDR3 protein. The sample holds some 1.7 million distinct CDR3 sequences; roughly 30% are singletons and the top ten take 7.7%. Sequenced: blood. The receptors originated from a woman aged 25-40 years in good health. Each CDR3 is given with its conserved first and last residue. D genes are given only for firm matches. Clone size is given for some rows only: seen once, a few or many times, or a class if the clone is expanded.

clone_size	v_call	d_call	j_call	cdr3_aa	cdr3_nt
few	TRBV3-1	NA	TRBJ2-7	CASSQDGSSGAQYF	TGTGCCAGCAGCCAAGATGGCAGCTCCGGGGCCCAGTACTTC
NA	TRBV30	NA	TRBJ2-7	CAWNKGRDEQYF	TGTGCCTGGAATAAGGGGCGGGACGAGCAGTACTTC
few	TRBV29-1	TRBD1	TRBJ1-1	CSVRDRETEAFF	TGCAGCGTTCGCGACAGGGAAACTGAAGCTTTCTTT
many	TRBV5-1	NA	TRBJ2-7	CASSFGSSYEQYF	TGTGCCAGCAGTTTCGGCTCCTCCTACGAGCAGTACTTC
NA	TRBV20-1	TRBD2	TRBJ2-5	CSASSRGGGQETQDF	TGCAGTGCTAGTTCCCGGGGGGGCGGTCAGGAGACCCAGGACTTC
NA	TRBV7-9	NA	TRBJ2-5	CASSLSGPTPQETQYF	TGTGCCAGCAGCCTAAGTGGCCCAACCCCACAAGAGACCCAGTACTTC
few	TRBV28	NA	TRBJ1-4	CASRPGGGWEKLFF	TGTGCCAGCAGACCCGGTGGGGGTTGGGAAAAACTGTTTTTT
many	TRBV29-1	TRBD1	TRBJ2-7	CSVEGARGPYEQYF	TGCAGCGTTGAAGGGGCCAGGGGGCCCTACGAGCAGTACTTC
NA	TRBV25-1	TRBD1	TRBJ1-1	CASSEFRDRGTEAFF	TGTGCCAGCAGTGAATTCCGGGACAGGGGGACTGAAGCTTTCTTT
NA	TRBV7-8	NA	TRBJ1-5	CASSVEIGALGQPQHF	TGCGCCAGCAGCGTCGAAATCGGAGCTTTAGGTCAGCCCCAGCATTTT
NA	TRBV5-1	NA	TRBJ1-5	CASSYPDGAKSNQPQHF	TGCGCCAGCAGCTACCCCGACGGCGCCAAGAGCAATCAGCCCCAGCATTTT
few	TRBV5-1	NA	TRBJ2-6	CASSLTDDRANVLTF	TGCGCCAGCAGCCTAACGGATGACAGGGCCAACGTCCTGACTTTC
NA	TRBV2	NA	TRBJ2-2	CASSEAPTDTGELFF	TGTGCCAGCAGTGAAGCCCCGACGGACACCGGGGAGCTGTTTTTT
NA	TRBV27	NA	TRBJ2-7	CASSFTTGSYNEQYF	TGTGCCAGCAGTTTTACGACAGGTTCCTACAATGAGCAGTACTTC
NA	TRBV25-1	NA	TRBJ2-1	CASSNRDISYNEQFF	TGTGCCAGCAGTAACCGGGACATCTCCTACAATGAGCAGTTCTTC
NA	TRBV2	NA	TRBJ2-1	CASSDRLARSNEQFF	TGTGCCAGCAGTGATCGGCTAGCGCGATCAAATGAGCAGTTCTTC
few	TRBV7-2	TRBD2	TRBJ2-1	CASSERLAGPLEEQFF	TGTGCCAGCAGCGAACGACTAGCGGGGCCCTTGGAGGAGCAGTTCTTC
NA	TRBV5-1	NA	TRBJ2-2	CVSSLQGNTGELFF	TGCGTCAGCAGCCTCCAAGGGAACACCGGGGAGCTGTTTTTT
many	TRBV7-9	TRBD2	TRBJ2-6	CASSLVKGAKTSGNSGANVLTF	TGTGCCAGCAGCTTAGTGAAAGGGGCGAAGACTAGCGGTAACTCTGGGGCCAACGTCCTGACTTTC
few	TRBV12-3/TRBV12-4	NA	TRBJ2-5	CASSGSQGEETQYF	TGTGCCAGCAGTGGTTCGCAGGGCGAGGAGACCCAGTACTTC
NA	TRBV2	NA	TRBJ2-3	CASSFSGAGGTDTQYF	TGTGCCAGCAGTTTCTCGGGGGCGGGAGGCACAGATACGCAGTATTTT
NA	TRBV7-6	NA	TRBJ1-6	CASSLFGSSPLHF	TGTGCCAGCAGCTTATTCGGAAGTTCACCCCTCCACTTT
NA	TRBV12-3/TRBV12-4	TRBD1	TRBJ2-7	CAGSLGVSGTGFEQYF	TGTGCCGGCAGTTTAGGGGTCTCCGGGACAGGGTTCGAGCAGTACTTC
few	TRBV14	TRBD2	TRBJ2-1	CASSQSGTTIYNEQFF	TGTGCCAGCAGTCAGAGCGGGACCACCATCTACAATGAGCAGTTCTTC
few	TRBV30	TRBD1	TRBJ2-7	CAWSRLGTGGSEQYF	TGTGCCTGGAGTAGGTTAGGGACAGGGGGCTCCGAGCAGTACTTC
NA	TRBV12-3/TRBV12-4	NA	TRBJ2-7	CASSRGTTTAYEQYF	TGTGCCAGCAGCCGAGGGACAACCACGGCCTACGAGCAGTACTTC
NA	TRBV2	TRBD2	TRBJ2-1	CASTGLAAYNEQFF	TGTGCCAGCACGGGACTAGCGGCCTACAATGAGCAGTTCTTC
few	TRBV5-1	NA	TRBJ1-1	CASSSPTAEAFF	TGCGCCAGCAGCTCCCCGACCGCTGAAGCTTTCTTT
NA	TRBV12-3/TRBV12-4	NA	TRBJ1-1	CASSSSSMNTEAFF	TGCGCCAGCAGTTCTTCAAGCATGAACACTGAAGCTTTCTTT
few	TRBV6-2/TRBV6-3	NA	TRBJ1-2	CASSYPSGISDGHTF	TGTGCCAGCAGTTACCCCTCCGGGATCTCAGATGGCCACACCTTC
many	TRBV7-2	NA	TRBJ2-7	CASSPGTVNYEQYF	TGTGCCAGCAGCCCAGGGACTGTAAACTACGAGCAGTACTTC
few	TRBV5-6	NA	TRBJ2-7	CASSVGPGQGTEQYF	NA
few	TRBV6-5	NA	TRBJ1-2	CASTLEGGLGYGYTF	TGTGCCAGTACCCTTGAGGGGGGTCTAGGCTATGGCTACACCTTC
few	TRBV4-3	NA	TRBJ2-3	CASSQGATMTDTQYF	TGCGCCAGCAGCCAAGGGGCCACAATGACGGATACGCAGTATTTT
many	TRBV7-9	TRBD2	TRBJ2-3	CASSAPGLAVTDTQYF	TGTGCCAGCAGCGCGCCGGGACTAGCGGTCACAGATACGCAGTATTTT
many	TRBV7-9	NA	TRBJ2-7	CASSPPSVHEQYF	TGTGCCAGCAGCCCACCGTCGGTGCACGAGCAGTACTTC
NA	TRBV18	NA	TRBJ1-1	CASSPTMGQGGTEAFF	TGTGCCAGCTCGCCCACTATGGGGCAGGGCGGGACTGAAGCTTTCTTT
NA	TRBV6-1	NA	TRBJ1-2	CASASSVGRDDSNYGYTF	TGTGCCAGCGCATCTAGTGTGGGCAGGGACGACTCTAACTATGGCTACACCTTC
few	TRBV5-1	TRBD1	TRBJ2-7	CASSLAPGQGREQYF	TGCGCCAGCAGCTTGGCTCCGGGACAGGGAAGAGAGCAGTACTTC
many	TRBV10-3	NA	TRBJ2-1	CAISARPGYNEQFF	TGTGCCATCAGCGCCAGACCAGGCTACAATGAGCAGTTCTTC
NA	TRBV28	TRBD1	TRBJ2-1	CASSQARQGLGNEQFF	TGTGCCAGCAGCCAAGCCCGACAGGGGCTAGGGAATGAGCAGTTCTTC
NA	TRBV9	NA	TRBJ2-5	CASSLHPWGAETQYF	TGTGCCAGCAGCCTCCACCCGTGGGGAGCGGAGACCCAGTACTTC
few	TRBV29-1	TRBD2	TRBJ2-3	CSVRGTKGVDTQYF	TGCAGCGTTCGAGGGACTAAAGGAGTAGATACGCAGTATTTT
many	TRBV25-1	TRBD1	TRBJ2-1	CAARGQENGNEQFF	TGTGCCGCACGGGGACAGGAAAATGGCAATGAGCAGTTCTTC
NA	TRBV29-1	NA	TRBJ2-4	CSVENDLAKNIQDF	TGCAGCGTTGAAAACGACCTAGCCAAAAACATTCAGGACTTC
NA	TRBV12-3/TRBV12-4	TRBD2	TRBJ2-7	CASSSASGIYEQYF	TGTGCCAGCAGTTCCGCTAGCGGGATCTACGAGCAGTACTTC
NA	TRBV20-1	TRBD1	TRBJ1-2	CSASTGQGASGYTF	TGCAGTGCTAGTACGGGACAGGGGGCGAGCGGCTACACCTTC
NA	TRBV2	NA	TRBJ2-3	CASSGNRFLGTDTQYF	TGTGCCAGCAGTGGGAATCGTTTCTTGGGCACAGATACGCAGTATTTT
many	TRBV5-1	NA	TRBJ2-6	CASSQTGPGANVLTF	TGCGCCAGCAGCCAGACGGGGCCCGGGGCCAACGTCCTGACTTTC
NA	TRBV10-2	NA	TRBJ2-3	CASSQRHTQYF	TGCGCCAGCAGCCAGAGGCATACGCAGTATTTT
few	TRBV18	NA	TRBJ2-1	CASSPMEGLYNEQFF	TGTGCCAGCTCACCAATGGAGGGACTCTACAATGAGCAGTTCTTC
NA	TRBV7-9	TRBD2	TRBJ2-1	CASSPGTSVNNEQFF	TGTGCCAGCAGCCCCGGGACTAGCGTGAACAATGAGCAGTTCTTC
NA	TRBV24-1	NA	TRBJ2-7	CATSLLYRGSSYEQYF	TGTGCCACCAGTCTTCTTTATAGGGGAAGCTCCTACGAGCAGTACTTC
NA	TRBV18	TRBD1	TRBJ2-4	CASSPRTGGANEQYF	TGTGCCAGCTCACCAAGGACAGGGGGGGCAAATGAGCAGTACTTC
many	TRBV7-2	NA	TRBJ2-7	CASSLGLGDPEQYF	TGTGCCAGCAGCTTAGGGCTAGGAGACCCCGAGCAGTACTTC
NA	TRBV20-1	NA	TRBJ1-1	CSARDRGVEAFF	TGCAGTGCTAGAGATCGGGGGGTGGAAGCTTTCTTT
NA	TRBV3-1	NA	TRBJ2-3	CASSLGHPGGADTQYF	TGTGCCAGCAGCCTCGGACACCCAGGAGGTGCAGATACGCAGTATTTT
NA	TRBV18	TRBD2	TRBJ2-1	CASSPGGLAGAPYNEQFF	TGTGCCAGCTCACCCGGGGGTTTGGCGGGAGCCCCGTACAATGAGCAGTTCTTC
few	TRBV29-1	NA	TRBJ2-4	CSAGPPNIQYF	TGCAGCGCCGGCCCTCCAAACATTCAGTACTTC